Each of the 19 T cell receptor beta chains below was sequenced from the same sample in a study of T cell clones after liver transplantation. Sequencing was performed with immunoSEQ multiplex PCR; in TCRdb, only in-frame clones are kept and a portion is missing. The sample has around 110,000 clones, about nine tenths seen once; the top ten hold 0.8% to 0.9%. Source: CD4+ T cells from blood, taken 12 months after liver transplant. The source of these receptors is a human patient who received a liver transplant. Some T cells may be graft donor cells.

The chain is built from TRBV25-1 and TRBJ2-3, with TRBD2 identical over 12 bases. The CDR3 sequence is 15 residues long. Per germline, CDR1 MGHDK and CDR2 SYGVNS. With V trimmed by 4 bases and J by 3 bases, 2 bases remained unmatched. CDR3 region: CASSGLAGATDTQYF. For the CDR3, the DNA is TGTGCCAGCAGTGGACTAGCGGGAGCTACAGATACGCAGTATTTT.

The rearrangement uses TRBV19 and TRBJ2-2; 9 bases are a match to TRBD2. CDR1 is LNHDA, CDR2 SQIVND, per germline (reference sequence). This CDR3 spans 16 amino acids. With V trimmed by 2 bases and J by 7 bases, 8 bases remained unmatched. CDR3: CASSIFSGSFVGELFF. CDR3 nucleotide sequence: TGTGCCAGTAGTATATTTAGCGGGAGTTTCGTCGGGGAGCTGTTTTTT.

V and J are TRBV28 and TRBJ1-2, with D uncertain. V lost 5 bases and J 5 bases, leaving 24 bases between the germline ends. CDR1 and CDR2 from the germline V gene are MDHEN and SYDVKM. The CDR3 covers 17 residues. The CDR3 DNA follows: TGTGCCAGCAGTCCCTCCCTCCGGATACGAATGAGGTATGGCTACACCTTC. Translated: CASSPSLRIRMRYGYTF.

The gene calls are TRBV11-3 and TRBJ2-7; no definite D call. Germline values: CDR1 SGHNT, CDR2 YENEEA. This CDR3 spans 12 amino acids. V was cut by 1 base and J by 6 bases, with 7 bases left in between. The CDR3 DNA reads as TGTGCCAGCAGCTTAGTTGGGCTCGAGCAGTACTTC. Protein: CASSLVGLEQYF.

This clone was observed a handful of times. This chain links TRBV30 with TRBJ2-7; D not resolved. Germline V gene sequence: CDR1 GTSNPN, CDR2 SVGIG (reference sequence). The V gene lost 1 base and the J gene lost 1 base, with 2 bases spanning the gap. The CDR3 runs 11 residues. The CDR3 DNA reads TGTGCCTGGAGTGGTTCCTACGAGCAGTACTTC. Translating gives CAWSGSYEQYF.

The CDR3 DNA reads TGTGCCAGCAGCTTCACCGGGACAGGGCTCAAAGCTTTCTTT. Translated, it gives CASSFTGTGLKAFF. The chain is built from TRBV6-5 and TRBJ1-1; 9 bases match TRBD1. Trimming cost V 6 bases and J 9 bases; bases outside gene matches: 11. The CDR3 spans 14 residues. Germline values: CDR1 MNHEY, CDR2 SVGAGI.

For the CDR3, the DNA is TGTGCCAGCAGCAGGCGGGACCACCGGAGCGGGGATGAGCAGTTCTTC. It encodes CASSRRDHRSGDEQFF. The chain recombines TRBV7-2 with TRBJ2-1; 7 nucleotides line up with TRBD2. Trimming cost V 5 bases and J 8 bases; bases outside gene matches: 15. Germline CDR1 SGHTA, CDR2 FQGNSA. CDR3 length: 16 residues.

The chain combines TRBV6-1 with TRBJ2-7; TRBD2 matches at 11 bases. V shed 3 bases and J 6 bases; nucleotides not matched to a gene: 4. The CDR3 sequence is 14 residues long. The germline CDR1 and CDR2 sequences are MNHNS and SASEGT. CDR3 sequence reads: CASSDSGRVGEQYF. CDR3 sequence (DNA): TGTGCCAGCAGTGATAGCGGGAGGGTCGGCGAGCAGTACTTC.

The CDR3 loop is CASSLQQGRGTDTQYF. The CDR3 region has the DNA TGCGCCAGCAGCCTCCAACAGGGGAGAGGCACAGATACGCAGTATTTT. The chain has TRBV5-1 and TRBJ2-3; 7 bases agree with TRBD1. The CDR3 runs to 16 residues. From germline, CDR1 is SGHRS and CDR2 YFSETQ. The J segment lost 1 base and the V segment lost 4 bases, leaving 9 bases of the junction unmatched.

The rearrangement links TRBV7-2 to TRBJ2-1; 9 bases agree with TRBD2. The CDR3 totals 14 residues. CDR1 is SGHTA and CDR2 is FQGNSA in the germline V gene. With V trimmed by 3 bases and J by 10 bases, 7 bases remained unmatched. CDR3 sequence (DNA): TGTGCCAGCAGCTTTCGCGGGAGGGCCGAGGAGCAGTTCTTC. This codes for CASSFRGRAEEQFF.

This chain links TRBV4-3 with TRBJ2-3; TRBD2 is a possible D gene (7 bases). This CDR3 is built from 20 residues. Trimming left V 5 bases short and J 2 bases short, with 29 bases between. CDR1 LGHNA and CDR2 YSLEER come from the germline V gene. CDR3: CASSTKMVQGRGRTTDTQYF. DNA for the CDR3: TGCGCCAGCAGCACGAAGATGGTTCAGGGGCGGGGGAGGACCACAGATACGCAGTATTTT.

CDR3 coding DNA: TGTGCCAGCAGTTTCGGAATTATGGGGACAGTAACGGCTTTCTTT. This translates into CASSFGIMGTVTAFF. The chain has TRBV6-5 and TRBJ1-1; 7 positions agree with TRBD1. CDR1 is MNHEY and CDR2 is SVGAGI in the germline V gene. CDR3 size: 15 residues. J gave up 11 bases and V 4 bases, and 16 bases lay outside the gene matches.

This rearrangement joins TRBV30 to TRBJ2-1; 8 bases map to TRBD2. The CDR3 runs to 13 residues. Germline V gene data show CDR1 as GTSNPN and CDR2 as SVGIG (reference sequence). Trimming cost V 7 bases and J 4 bases; bases outside gene matches: 6. CDR3 bases: TGTGCCTTAGAGGCGGGAGGATACAATGAGCAGTTCTTC. Amino acid sequence: CALEAGGYNEQFF.

This chain joins TRBV30 and TRBJ2-1; D ambiguous. Deletions cut 2 bases from V and 6 bases from J, with 8 bases between. The CDR3 sequence is 12 residues long. In germline, CDR1 is GTSNPN, CDR2 SVGIG (reference sequence). The DNA of the CDR3 is TGTGCCTGGAGTAGGCAGGTCAATGAGCAGTTCTTC. It is translated as CAWSRQVNEQFF.

The chain couples TRBV27 to TRBJ2-3; D might be TRBD1 or TRBD2, each matching 5 bases. V shed 3 bases and J shed 7 bases, with 11 bases lying between them. Germline V gene data show CDR1 as MNHEY and CDR2 as SMNVEV (reference sequence). The CDR3 spans 13 residues. CDR3 sequence reads: CASSFRGDNTQYF. The DNA for the CDR3 is TGTGCCAGCAGTTTTAGGGGAGACAATACGCAGTATTTT.

The CDR3 loop reads CAISGQENSYEQYF. The CDR3 nucleotides read TGTGCCATCAGTGGACAGGAAAACTCCTACGAGCAGTACTTC. The chain is built from TRBV10-3 and TRBJ2-7; tentative D call: TRBD1 (6 bases). The germline V gene encodes CDR1 ENHRY and CDR2 SYGVKD. The CDR3 length is 14 residues. V gave up 4 bases and J gave up 0 bases, with 10 bases separating them.

The rearrangement uses TRBV5-1 and TRBJ1-1; maybe TRBD1 (6 bases). The CDR3 has 13 amino acids. Germline V lookup: CDR1 SGHRS, CDR2 YFSETQ. V gave up 1 base and J gave up 4 bases, with 8 bases separating them. Written as DNA, the CDR3 is TGCGCCAGCAGCTTGAGAGGGGGCACTGAAGCTTTCTTT. It codes for CASSLRGGTEAFF.

The chain has TRBV10-3 and TRBJ2-1, with 12 bases lining up with TRBD2. The CDR3 sequence is 14 residues long. Germline V lookup: CDR1 ENHRY, CDR2 SYGVKD. Germline trimming cut 6 bases from V and 5 bases from J; bases unmatched to any gene: 2. In nucleotides, the CDR3 is TGTGCCATCAGGAGGACTAGCGGGGACAATGAGCAGTTCTTC. Its translation is CAIRRTSGDNEQFF.

J is TRBJ2-2 and V is TRBV2; 10 bases map to TRBD1. CDR1 is SNHLY, CDR2 FYNNEI, per germline. CDR3 length: 15 amino acids. The V gene end was trimmed by 5 bases and the J gene end by 6 bases; junction bases not matched to a gene: 6. The CDR3 DNA is TGTGCCAGCAGTCCTGGACAGGGGGTCCCCGGGGAGCTGTTTTTT. Amino acid sequence: CASSPGQGVPGELFF.